The 19 T cell receptor beta chains given below trace back to one sample, sequenced in a study. TCRdb re-called the RT-PCR reads with MiXCR, one entry per CDR3 protein. The table lists about 700,000 distinct CDR3 sequences, approximately 14% of them singletons. Specimen: memory CD4+ T cells from blood. These receptors all come from a female donor in good health, serving as a healthy control.

This chain uses TRBV20-1 with TRBJ1-1; perhaps TRBD1 as D (6 bases). From germline, CDR1 is DFQATT and CDR2 SNEGSKA (reference sequence). This CDR3 is built from 12 residues. The ends were cut back, 8 bases at V and 0 bases at J, with 10 bases in the middle. The DNA of the CDR3 is TGCAGTACCGGACAGCTGAACACTGAAGCTTTCTTT. It codes for CSTGQLNTEAFF.

This clonotype came up many times. The chain joins TRBV6-1 to TRBJ1-6, with D unresolved. Germline V gene data show CDR1 as MNHNS and CDR2 as SASEGT. The CDR3 sequence is 12 residues long. V lost 6 bases to trimming and J lost 8 bases, with 8 bases between them. CDR3 in DNA: TGTGCCAGCAGGACGGGAGATTCACCCCTCCACTTT. Protein product: CASRTGDSPLHF.

This clonotype was seen a few times. The chain employs TRBV24-1 and TRBJ1-2; D is undetermined. Trimming removed 4 bases at V and 6 bases at J, with 14 bases between. The CDR3 runs to 14 residues. CDR1 KGHDR and CDR2 SFDVKD come from the germline V gene. The CDR3 sequence: CATSDRHYPNGYTF. The CDR3 coding sequence is TGTGCCACCAGTGACCGACACTACCCAAATGGCTACACCTTC.

CDR3 DNA sequence: TGCAGTGCTAGTGGGATTAGCGGGAGGGCCGGGAATGAGCAGTTCTTC. This encodes CSASGISGRAGNEQFF. The chain uses TRBV20-1 and TRBJ2-1, with TRBD2 matching over 11 bases. The CDR3 extends over 16 amino acids. V was pared by 3 bases and J by 7 bases, with 11 bases of the junction left unmatched. Germline CDR1 is DFQATT and CDR2 is SNEGSKA (reference sequence).

The chain carries TRBV12-3 or TRBV12-4 and TRBJ1-5; 8 bases align to TRBD1. The CDR3 totals 14 residues. The V gene end was trimmed by 7 bases and the J gene end by 5 bases; junction bases not matched to a gene: 7. CDR3 nucleotides: TGTGCCAGCACCGCGGGACAGGCGGATCAGCCCCAGCATTTT. Translated, it gives CASTAGQADQPQHF.

The table lists this clonotype with many counts. The genes are TRBV20-1 and TRBJ2-3, with a weak D call TRBD2 (6 bases). Germline loops: CDR1 DFQATT, CDR2 SNEGSKA (reference sequence). The CDR3 spans 15 residues. Trimming removed 1 base from V and 4 bases from J, with 15 bases in between. This CDR3 is CSARVPRGQPDTQYF. Written as DNA, the CDR3 is TGCAGTGCTAGAGTTCCGCGGGGCCAACCAGATACGCAGTATTTT.

This clonotype was detected a few times. The chain has TRBV6-1 and TRBJ1-6; no clear D. The CDR3 runs to 15 residues. In germline, CDR1 is MNHNS, CDR2 SASEGT. Trimming removed 4 bases at V and 8 bases at J, with 15 bases between. The CDR3 DNA follows: TGTGCCAGCAGTGTGGGAGAGGCGACCTATTCACCCCTCCACTTT. Protein sequence: CASSVGEATYSPLHF.

This clonotype was recorded at least ten times. V usage is TRBV20-1 and J usage is TRBJ2-7; D is possibly TRBD1 (5 bases). The CDR3 runs to 15 residues. Per germline, CDR1 DFQATT and CDR2 SNEGSKA (reference sequence). V dropped 6 bases and J dropped 0 bases, with 18 bases sitting between them. The DNA of the CDR3 is TGCAGTGCCGAGCAAGGGGCTTCCAGCTCCTACGAGCAGTACTTC. Its protein is CSAEQGASSSYEQYF.

This chain connects TRBV5-1 to TRBJ1-5; D gene uncertain. The V gene's germline CDR1 is SGHRS and CDR2 YFSETQ. This CDR3 comprises 13 residues. The V end was cut by 0 bases, the J end by 6 bases, with 7 bases between. The CDR3 nucleotides read TGCGCCAGCAGCTTGGCGTCCGGTCAGCCCCAGCATTTT. As protein: CASSLASGQPQHF.

There are many counts of this clonotype. The chain links TRBV12-3 or TRBV12-4 to TRBJ1-1; D may be TRBD1 (6 bases). V gave up 5 bases and J gave up 1 base, with 14 bases separating them. The CDR3 consists of 15 residues. DNA for the CDR3: TGTGCCAGCAGTCCTGGCGGGGGCTGGAACACTGAAGCTTTCTTT. Encoded protein: CASSPGGGWNTEAFF.

The CDR3 loop reads CASRAGLTGNQPQHF. The CDR3 DNA is TGTGCCAGCAGGGCGGGACTAACGGGCAATCAGCCCCAGCATTTT. This chain connects TRBV6-2 or TRBV6-3 to TRBJ1-5; possible D gene TRBD1, 5 bases. From germline, CDR1 is MNHEY and CDR2 SVGEGT. V lost 6 bases and J 2 bases, leaving 14 bases between the germline ends. This CDR3 spans 15 amino acids.

This clonotype was found many times. The rearrangement links TRBV29-1 to TRBJ2-7, with a possible D match to TRBD2 (5 bases). Trimming shortened V by 6 bases and J by 3 bases, and 9 bases separated the two germline ends. The CDR3 covers 11 residues. The V gene's germline CDR1 is SQVTM and CDR2 ANQGSEA. CDR3 amino acids: CSVGENYEQYF. The DNA of the CDR3 is TGCAGCGTGGGAGAGAACTACGAGCAGTACTTC.

This clonotype was seen repeatedly, ten times or more. The chain combines TRBV20-1 with TRBJ2-5; 12 bases align to TRBD2. CDR3 length: 15 residues. The junction had 1 base not matched to a gene; V was cut back by 2 bases and J by 0 bases. CDR1 is DFQATT and CDR2 is SNEGSKA in the germline V gene (reference sequence). The CDR3 bases are TGCAGTGCTAGATGGACTAGCGGGAACCAAGAGACCCAGTACTTC. This translates into CSARWTSGNQETQYF.

This clonotype has a count of ten or more. This chain joins TRBV5-1 and TRBJ2-1; tentatively, D is TRBD2 (5 bases). The germline V gene encodes CDR1 SGHRS and CDR2 YFSETQ. Trimming removed 5 bases at V and 5 bases at J, with 14 bases between. The CDR3 length is 14 residues. Here the CDR3 reads CASRSATTNNEQFF. The DNA for the CDR3 is TGCGCCAGCAGGTCAGCGACTACCAACAATGAGCAGTTCTTC.

This clonotype was seen many times. The chain joins TRBV4-2 to TRBJ2-1; 11 nucleotides agree with TRBD2. This CDR3 has 15 residues. The ends lost 5 bases at V and 12 bases at J; junction bases unmatched: 12. Looked up from germline, CDR1 is LGHNA and CDR2 is YNFKEQ. This CDR3 is CASSDLLAGVRRQFF. Written as DNA, the CDR3 is TGTGCCAGCAGCGATTTACTAGCGGGGGTCCGACGGCAGTTCTTC.

This clonotype was found many times. This chain connects TRBV20-1 to TRBJ2-1, with a weak D call TRBD2 (7 bases). V was trimmed by 0 bases and J by 0 bases, leaving 21 bases between them. The CDR3 totals 19 residues. The germline CDR1 and CDR2 sequences are DFQATT and SNEGSKA (reference sequence). The CDR3 nucleotides are TGCAGTGCTAGAGATCTGGGGGGGCCGCGCCCTCACTCCTACAATGAGCAGTTCTTC. It yields the protein CSARDLGGPRPHSYNEQFF.

The CDR3, as DNA: TGTGCCAGCAACTATGACAGAAGCAATCAGCCCCAGCATTTT. Protein: CASNYDRSNQPQHF. The chain uses TRBV12-3 or TRBV12-4 and TRBJ1-5; a weak D match, TRBD1 (5 bases). This CDR3 contains 14 residues. Trimming pared 7 bases from V and 1 base from J, leaving 11 bases between.

The chain couples TRBV11-1 to TRBJ2-1; D is perhaps TRBD2 (6 bases). The CDR3 loop spans 16 amino acids. The V gene lost 5 bases and the J gene lost 9 bases, with 23 bases spanning the gap. CDR1 and CDR2 (germline): SGHAT, FQDESV (reference sequence). DNA of the CDR3: TGTGCCAGCAGCCGGTTAAGCATGGGAGGATATGGTGAGCAGTTCTTC. This gives the protein CASSRLSMGGYGEQFF. Together with reference TRBV11-1 and TRBJ2-1, the CDR3 gives the full variable domain: EAEVAQSPRYKITEKSQAVAFWCDPISGHATLYWYRQILGQGPELLVQFQDESVVDDSQLPKDRFSAERLKGVDSTLKIQPAELGDSAMYLCASSRLSMGGYGEQFFGPGTRLTVL.

Many counts were recorded for this clonotype. The V and J genes are TRBV19 and TRBJ1-5; D not resolved. The CDR3 totals 16 residues. The V end lost 5 bases, the J end lost 1 base, and 15 bases lay between the germline ends. The germline gives CDR1 LNHDA, CDR2 SQIVND (reference sequence). CDR3 DNA: TGTGCCAGTAGTCTGGCCGCAGGAAGCAGCAATCAGCCCCAGCATTTT. Its protein is CASSLAAGSSNQPQHF.